The present T cell receptor beta chain was sequenced within a study of glioma-infiltrating T cells after dendritic cell vaccination. Background on the study: Autologous tumor lysate-pulsed dendritic cell vaccination was given between the early 2000s and the early 2010s. At biweekly intervals, patients got three intradermal dendritic cell vaccine injections.

CDR3 length: 14 amino acids. Trimming took 3 bases from V and 2 from J, leaving 10 bases between them. Germline CDR1 is SGHVS and CDR2 is FQNEAQ. This table comes from immunoSEQ multiplex PCR, and its TCRdb copy is limited to in-frame clones, with some not included. The sample lists over 55,000 clones; around 81% were seen once. No glioblastoma patient carried an isocitrate dehydrogenase mutation. The V gene is TRBV7-8, the J gene TRBJ1-2; D gene uncertain. Sequenced here: blood, sampled before dendritic cell vaccination. The TCR was taken from a human donor with glioblastoma. CDR3 loop: CASSLLRVNYGYTF. Here the CDR3 DNA reads TGTGCCAGCAGCTTGTTGAGGGTGAACTATGGCTACACCTTC.